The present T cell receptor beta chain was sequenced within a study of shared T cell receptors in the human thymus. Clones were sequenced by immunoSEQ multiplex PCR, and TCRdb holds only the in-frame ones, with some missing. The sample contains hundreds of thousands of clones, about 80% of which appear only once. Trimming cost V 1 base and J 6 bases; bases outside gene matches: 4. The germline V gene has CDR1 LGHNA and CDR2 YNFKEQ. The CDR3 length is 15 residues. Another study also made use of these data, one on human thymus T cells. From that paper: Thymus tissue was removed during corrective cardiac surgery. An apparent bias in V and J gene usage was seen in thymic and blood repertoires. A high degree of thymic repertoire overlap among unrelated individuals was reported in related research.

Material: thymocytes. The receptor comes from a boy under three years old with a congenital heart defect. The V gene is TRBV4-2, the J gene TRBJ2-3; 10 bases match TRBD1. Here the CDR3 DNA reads TGTGCCAGCAGCCAAGGACAGGGGGCAGTGGATACGCAGTATTTT. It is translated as CASSQGQGAVDTQYF.